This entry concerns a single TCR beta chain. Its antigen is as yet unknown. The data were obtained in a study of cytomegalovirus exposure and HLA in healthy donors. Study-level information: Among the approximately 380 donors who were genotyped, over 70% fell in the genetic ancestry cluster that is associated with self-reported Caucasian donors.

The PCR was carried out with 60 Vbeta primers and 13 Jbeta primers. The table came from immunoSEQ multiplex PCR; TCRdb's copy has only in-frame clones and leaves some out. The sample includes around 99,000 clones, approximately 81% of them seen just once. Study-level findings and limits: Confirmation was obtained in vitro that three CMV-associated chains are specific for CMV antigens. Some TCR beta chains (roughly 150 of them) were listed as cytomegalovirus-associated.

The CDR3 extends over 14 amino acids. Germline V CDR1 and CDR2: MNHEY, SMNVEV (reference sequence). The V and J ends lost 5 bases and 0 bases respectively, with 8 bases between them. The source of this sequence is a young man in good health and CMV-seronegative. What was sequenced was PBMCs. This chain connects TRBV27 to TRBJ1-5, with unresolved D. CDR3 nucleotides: TGTGCCAGCAGTCTCTCTTATAGCAATCAGCCCCAGCATTTT. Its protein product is CASSLSYSNQPQHF.